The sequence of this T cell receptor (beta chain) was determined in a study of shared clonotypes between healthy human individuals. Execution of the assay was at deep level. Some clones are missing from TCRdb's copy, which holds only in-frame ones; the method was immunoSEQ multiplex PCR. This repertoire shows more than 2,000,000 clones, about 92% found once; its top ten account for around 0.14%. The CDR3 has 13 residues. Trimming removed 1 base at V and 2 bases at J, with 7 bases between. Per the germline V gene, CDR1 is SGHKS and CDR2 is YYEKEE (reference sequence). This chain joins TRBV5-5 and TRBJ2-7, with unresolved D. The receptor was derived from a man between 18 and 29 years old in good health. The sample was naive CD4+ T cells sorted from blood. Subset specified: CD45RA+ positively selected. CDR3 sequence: CASSLFRAYEQYF. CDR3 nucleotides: TGTGCCAGCAGCTTGTTTAGAGCCTACGAGCAGTACTTC.